The clone carrying this T cell receptor beta chain was seen at least ten times. CDR1 is SEHNR and CDR2 is FQNEAQ in the germline V gene (reference sequence). This CDR3 comprises 12 residues. Trimming took off 8 bases at V and 2 bases at J, with 10 bases between the two ends. TCRbeta library preparation incorporated unique molecular identifiers. TCRdb ran MiXCR on the PCR reads and lists one entry per CDR3 protein. The sample lists 200,000 to 250,000 distinct CDR3 sequences, approximately 11% occurring once. The data belong to a study of T-cell reconstitution after alpha-beta-depleted transplantation in children.

The clonotype originates from a child in the first two years of life with acute myeloid leukemia, due to receive a stem cell transplant. Sequenced material: PBMCs, taken before TCRalphabeta/CD19-depleted stem cell transplant. The chain is built from TRBV7-9 and TRBJ2-7; the D is unclear. The CDR3 region has the DNA TGTGCCAGCGGAGAATTCACCTACGAGCAGTACTTC. Translation: CASGEFTYEQYF.